Sequencing of this TCR beta chain was carried out in a study of human T cells and chemical hapten exposure. Study-level information: Skin of the upper inner arm, 2 cm by 2 cm, received 2% DPC for sensitization. Diagnoses of alopecia areata, totalis or universalis occurred in mostly female patients.

General observations from the study: Expanded TCRs made up significantly more big CDR3 similarity clusters than controls did.

The time point denotes: patch test 1, 2 weeks after DPC sensitization. Treatment indicated: therapeutic diphenylcyclopropenone sensitization with weekly scalp DPC. V was cut by 4 bases and J by 4 bases, with 14 bases left in between. The CDR3 is 15 residues long. With respect to this clonotype: Its specificity is not known.

The study used a library that attached unique molecular identifiers to individual cDNA molecules. TCRdb re-called the RACE reads with MiXCR, one entry per CDR3 protein. The sample gives about 71,000 distinct CDR3 sequences, about 9.4% of which show up once; more than 2.5% is in the top ten. The origin of this receptor is a woman aged 35 to 49 with alopecia areata. Some clones in this sample may be carry-over from other donors' samples. The sequences come from whole blood, collected in connection with sensitization to the hapten diphenylcyclopropenone (DPC). The chain combines TRBV12-3 or TRBV12-4 with TRBJ1-5, with D possibly TRBD1 on 5 matching bases. The CDR3 is CASSSYDSRNQPQHF. The CDR3 DNA is TGTGCCAGCAGTTCGTACGACAGCAGAAATCAGCCCCAGCATTTT.